This TCR beta chain was retrieved from a study of blood T cell repertoires in COVID-19. About the research overall: There were acute and convalescent COVID-19 samples, and they came from the United States, Italy and Spain.

This clone was found once. In the original analysis: Reference gene primers were amplified, and this amplification served to estimate nucleated cell counts. Clones were read by immunoSEQ multiplex PCR, and TCRdb kept only the in-frame ones, dropping some. V, J and clone size derive from that table, while D and trimming were established from the DNA sequence. Among 350,000 to 500,000 clones listed, 80% to 90% were seen once. Enrollment of patients from Seattle took place during active infection, with longitudinal follow-up. The sequenced sample was peripheral blood. This sequence was found in a young man with COVID-19, enrolled during active disease.

The DNA of the CDR3 is TGTGCCAGCATCCGGGACAGCTACACCGGGGAGCTGTTTTTT. Translating gives CASIRDSYTGELFF. This chain joins TRBV2 and TRBJ2-2, with 7 bases that match TRBD1. CDR1 is SNHLY and CDR2 is FYNNEI in the germline V gene. The CDR3 consists of 14 residues. V lost 7 bases and J lost 3; bases outside the gene matches: 5.